The 10 T cell receptor beta chains in this list originate from one sample, sequenced in a study of STAT5B mutations in CD4+ large granular lymphocyte leukemia. Profiling relied on immunoSEQ multiplex PCR, and the TCRdb table lists in-frame clones only, not all of them. The table shows tens of thousands of clones, with 85% occurring only once. The sequenced sample consisted of CD4+ T cells from blood buffy coats. The source of these receptors is a human donor in good health.

V gene TRBV25-1 combines with J gene TRBJ2-7; TRBD2 matches 8 bases. Unmatched junction bases numbered 6, after V lost 5 bases and J lost 3 bases. Germline CDR1 reads MGHDK; CDR2 reads SYGVNS. The CDR3 spans 14 residues. The DNA of the CDR3 is TGTGCCAGCAGTCCGCCGGGACTAGGCTACGAGCAGTACTTC. It translates to CASSPPGLGYEQYF.

The CDR3 region is CASSDVGSGSYEQYF. The CDR3 nucleotides read TGTGCCAGCAGTGACGTCGGTAGCGGGTCCTACGAGCAGTACTTC. The chain carries TRBV2 and TRBJ2-7; 7 bases are shared with TRBD2. The CDR3 spans 15 residues. Germline V gives CDR1 SNHLY, CDR2 FYNNEI. The ends lost 3 bases at V and 1 base at J; junction bases unmatched: 6.

The chain joins TRBV10-3 to TRBJ2-1, with D unresolved. Germline V gene lookup returns CDR1 ENHRY and CDR2 SYGVKD. The V gene lost 3 bases and the J gene lost 4 bases, with 13 bases spanning the gap. The CDR3 runs to 15 residues. This CDR3 is CAISDGVGIYNEQFF. The CDR3 region has the DNA TGTGCCATCAGTGACGGAGTGGGGATTTACAATGAGCAGTTCTTC.

The chain uses TRBV25-1 and TRBJ1-2; D unclear. CDR3 length equals 13 residues. In germline, CDR1 is MGHDK, CDR2 SYGVNS. V lost 2 bases and J lost 3, with 7 bases in between. Written as DNA, the CDR3 is TGTGCCAGCAGTGAAGCCGGGGACTATGGCTACACCTTC. Protein sequence: CASSEAGDYGYTF.

The chain joins TRBV29-1 to TRBJ1-1; possibly TRBD1 for D (6 bases). Trimming shortened V by 6 bases and J by 3 bases, and 14 bases separated the two germline ends. Germline values: CDR1 SQVTM, CDR2 ANQGSEA. This CDR3 is built from 13 residues. The CDR3 is CSVATGRYTEAFF. In DNA, the CDR3 is TGCAGCGTGGCGACAGGCCGATACACTGAAGCTTTCTTT.

The rearrangement links TRBV6-5 to TRBJ2-1, with a weak D call TRBD2 (6 bases). This CDR3 spans 13 amino acids. The germline gives CDR1 MNHEY, CDR2 SVGAGI. Trimming shortened V by 5 bases and J by 7 bases, and 12 bases separated the two germline ends. CDR3 sequence reads: CASSKTSRNEQFF. DNA for the CDR3: TGTGCCAGCAGTAAAACTAGCAGAAATGAGCAGTTCTTC.

The chain joins TRBV5-1 to TRBJ2-6, with 7 bases that match TRBD1. V lost 5 bases and J lost 0; bases outside the gene matches: 17. Germline V gene sequence: CDR1 SGHRS, CDR2 YFSETQ. The CDR3 spans 20 residues. The CDR3 reads CASSAMTGYTLSSGANVLTF. CDR3 DNA: TGCGCCAGCAGTGCGATGACAGGGTATACCCTAAGCTCTGGGGCCAACGTCCTGACTTTC.

The chain combines TRBV2 with TRBJ2-4; D gene unclear. The germline CDR1 and CDR2 sequences are SNHLY and FYNNEI. CDR3 length: 13 residues. With 3 bases removed from V and 0 bases from J, the gap between germline ends came to 3 bases. CDR3 protein: CASSDLAKNIQYF. DNA for the CDR3: TGTGCCAGCAGTGACCTAGCCAAAAACATTCAGTACTTC.

The chain joins TRBV29-1 to TRBJ1-1, with D uncertain. The CDR3 consists of 11 residues. CDR1 and CDR2 (germline): SQVTM, ANQGSEA. Trimming took 7 bases from V and 0 from J, leaving 6 bases between them. The CDR3 loop reads CSGLLNTEAFF. The CDR3 nucleotides read TGCAGCGGATTATTGAACACTGAAGCTTTCTTT. Full variable domain (outside the CDR3, taken from reference TRBV29-1 and TRBJ1-1): SAVISQKPSRDICQRGTSLTIQCQVDSQVTMMFWYRQQPGQSLTLIATANQGSEATYESGFVIDKFPISRPNLTFSTLTVSNMSPEDSSIYLCSGLLNTEAFFGQGTRLTVV.

The V call is TRBV19, the J call TRBJ2-1; 10 nucleotides align to TRBD1. Germline-derived CDR1 and CDR2 are LNHDA and SQIVND (reference sequence). V gave up 7 bases and J gave up 2 bases; unmatched junction bases: 8. The CDR3 covers 16 residues. The CDR3 loop is CASTQPGQGAYNEQFF. The CDR3 DNA is TGTGCCAGTACCCAACCCGGACAGGGGGCCTACAATGAGCAGTTCTTC.